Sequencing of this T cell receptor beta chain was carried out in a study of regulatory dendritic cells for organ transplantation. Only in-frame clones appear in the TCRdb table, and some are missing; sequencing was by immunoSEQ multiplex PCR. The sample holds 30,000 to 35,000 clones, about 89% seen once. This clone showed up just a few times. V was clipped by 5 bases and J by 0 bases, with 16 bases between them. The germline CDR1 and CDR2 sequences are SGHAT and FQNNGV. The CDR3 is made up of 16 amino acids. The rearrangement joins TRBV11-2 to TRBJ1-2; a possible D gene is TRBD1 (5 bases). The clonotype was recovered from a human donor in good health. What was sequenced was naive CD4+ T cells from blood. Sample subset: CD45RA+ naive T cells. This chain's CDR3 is CASSPLAGPTNYGYTF. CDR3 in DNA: TGTGCCAGCAGCCCTCTGGCGGGACCAACTAACTATGGCTACACCTTC.